The next 18 T cell receptor beta chains were all read from a single sample in a study of blood T cell repertoires in COVID-19 (TCRdb year 2020). The library came from the immunoSEQ multiplex PCR assay. In its TCRdb copy, this immuneACCESS table keeps in-frame sequences only and misses some clones. Where compared with another copy, unresolved V genes explain less than half of these, and the others have no known cause. This sample comprises approximately 260,000 clones, more than 85% of them detected only once. The ten largest clonotypes hold roughly 4% of the sample. The specimen sequenced was peripheral blood. The receptors stem from a man younger than 35 with active or convalescent COVID-19.

The chain joins TRBV7-9 to TRBJ2-1; 7 nucleotides agree with TRBD1. Germline V gene sequence: CDR1 SEHNR, CDR2 FQNEAQ (reference sequence). Trimming removed 5 bases from V and 9 bases from J; junction bases left unmatched: 16. CDR3 size: 16 residues. This CDR3 reads CASSPSRDRGPPEQFF. CDR3 in DNA: TGTGCCAGCAGCCCGTCCCGGGACAGAGGCCCCCCTGAGCAGTTCTTC.

This rearrangement joins TRBV5-1 to TRBJ2-5, with TRBD1 matching over 9 bases. The V segment lost 5 bases and the J segment 6 bases; nucleotides outside the gene matches: 5. Germline lookup yields CDR1 SGHRS and CDR2 YFSETQ. The CDR3 loop spans 13 amino acids. CDR3 bases: TGCGCCAGCAGAACCGGGACAGGGCAGACCCAGTACTTC. This codes for CASRTGTGQTQYF. Variable domain in full (rest from reference TRBV5-1 and TRBJ2-5): KAGVTQTPRYLIKTRGQQVTLSCSPISGHRSVSWYQQTPGQGLQFLFEYFSETQRNKGNFPGRFSGRQFSNSRSEMNVSTLELGDSALYLCASRTGTGQTQYFGPGTRLLVL.

The V call is TRBV6-5, the J call TRBJ1-1, with a possible D match to TRBD1 (5 bases). Germline CDR1 and CDR2: MNHEY and SVGAGI. V lost 7 bases and J 0 bases, leaving 9 bases between the germline ends. The CDR3 spans 13 residues. CDR3 nucleotide sequence: TGTGCCAGCATCAGACAGATGAACACTGAAGCTTTCTTT. Protein: CASIRQMNTEAFF.

The rearrangement links TRBV7-8 to TRBJ2-1; 7 nucleotides match TRBD2. Germline trimming cut 1 base from V and 6 bases from J; bases unmatched to any gene: 6. This CDR3 has 15 residues. Germline values: CDR1 SGHVS, CDR2 FQNEAQ. The CDR3 protein is CASSLGGGPVNEQFF. The DNA of the CDR3 is TGTGCCAGCAGCTTAGGGGGAGGGCCGGTCAATGAGCAGTTCTTC.

This sequence joins TRBV19 and TRBJ2-3; 10 nucleotides agree with TRBD1. V shed 6 bases and J 2 bases; nucleotides not matched to a gene: 8. Germline CDR1 LNHDA, CDR2 SQIVND (reference sequence). The CDR3 spans 16 residues. Here the CDR3 reads CASRIRGQGFTDTQYF. The CDR3 DNA is TGTGCCAGTAGGATCCGGGGACAGGGGTTCACAGATACGCAGTATTTT.

In this sample, this clone turned up once. The genes are TRBV21-1 and TRBJ2-7; TRBD1 is the table's D call, not checked against the DNA. TRBV21-1 represents a pseudogene. The CDR3 totals 13 residues. The CDR3 reads CASSSHTGYEQYF. The CDR3 DNA follows: TGTGCCAGCAGCAGCCATACAGGCTACGAGCAGTACTTC.

The V call is TRBV5-4, the J call TRBJ1-6; D is undetermined. The germline gives CDR1 SGHNT, CDR2 YYREEE (reference sequence). V lost 5 bases, J lost 5 bases, and 17 bases lay in between. The CDR3 is 16 residues long. CDR3 DNA sequence: TGTGCCAGCAGTTCTTGGTACAAAAGTGATAATTCACCCCTCCACTTT. As protein: CASSSWYKSDNSPLHF.

This clone has only a few counts. The chain uses TRBV19 and TRBJ1-1; D not resolved. Trimming shortened V by 6 bases and J by 7 bases, and 9 bases separated the two germline ends. The CDR3 is made up of 11 amino acids. The germline V gene has CDR1 LNHDA and CDR2 SQIVND (reference sequence). CDR3 sequence reads: CASRVGVEAFF. CDR3 in DNA: TGTGCCAGTAGGGTAGGAGTTGAAGCTTTCTTT.

The chain links TRBV2 to TRBJ1-5; tentatively, D is TRBD1 (5 bases). The CDR3 has 13 residues. Germline-derived CDR1 and CDR2 are SNHLY and FYNNEI. Trimming removed 1 base at V and 11 bases at J, with 12 bases between. CDR3: CASSEGGSRAQHF. The DNA of the CDR3 is TGTGCCAGCAGTGAAGGGGGCAGCCGGGCCCAGCATTTT.

The J gene is TRBJ2-7, the V gene TRBV3-1 (or the pseudogene TRBV3-2); 7 nucleotides match TRBD2. Germline V lookup: CDR1 LGHDT, CDR2 YNNKEL (reference sequence). V shed 7 bases, J shed 1 base, and the junction held 7 bases outside the gene matches. This CDR3 has 14 residues. The CDR3 DNA sequence: TGTGCCAGCACTCAAGGCGGGAGTTCCTACGAGCAGTACTTC. Translating gives CASTQGGSSYEQYF.

V gene TRBV10-3 combines with J gene TRBJ1-5; D perhaps matches TRBD1 (6 bases). CDR1 is ENHRY, CDR2 SYGVKD, per germline. Deletions cut 6 bases from V and 6 bases from J, with 12 bases between. This CDR3 comprises 13 residues. The CDR3 bases are TGTGCCATCAGGGAGGGGGGAGGTCAGCCCCAGCATTTT. The encoded protein is CAIREGGGQPQHF.

This chain joins TRBV4-1 and TRBJ2-2; possible D gene TRBD2, 5 bases. V lost 4 bases and J 4 bases, leaving 19 bases between the germline ends. There are 17 residues in the CDR3. Germline CDR1 reads MGHRA; CDR2 reads YSYEKL. CDR3 nucleotide sequence: TGCGCCAGCAGCCCACGGCCCGTACTAGTTCTCACCGGGGAGCTGTTTTTT. It yields the protein CASSPRPVLVLTGELFF.

The rearrangement links TRBV5-4 to TRBJ2-1, with 8 bases fitting TRBD1. V shed 4 bases and J 5 bases; nucleotides not matched to a gene: 8. Per germline, CDR1 SGHNT and CDR2 YYREEE (reference sequence). The CDR3 contains 15 residues. The CDR3 DNA sequence: TGTGCCAGCAGCCCACGACAGGGGCCCAACAATGAGCAGTTCTTC. This codes for CASSPRQGPNNEQFF.

This clone was seen ten or more times. The rearrangement links TRBV7-3 to TRBJ2-7, with 10 positions matching TRBD2. V gave up 4 bases and J gave up 6 bases; unmatched junction bases: 6. The CDR3 spans 14 residues. Looked up from germline, CDR1 is SGHTA and CDR2 is FQGTGA. This chain's CDR3 is CASSSTSGNGEQYF. Written as DNA, the CDR3 is TGTGCCAGCAGCTCCACTAGCGGGAACGGCGAGCAGTACTTC.

The chain uses TRBV7-8 and TRBJ2-1, with 10 bases fitting TRBD2. Germline CDR1 SGHVS, CDR2 FQNEAQ. The CDR3 is made up of 13 amino acids. The junction had 6 bases not matched to a gene; V was cut back by 7 bases and J by 9 bases. CDR3 region: CASNLAGVREQFF. The CDR3 DNA is TGTGCCAGCAACCTAGCGGGAGTTCGTGAGCAGTTCTTC.

The CDR3 reads CASRPGTGPYEQYF. The CDR3 coding sequence is TGTGCCAGCAGACCCGGGACAGGGCCCTACGAGCAGTACTTC. This sequence joins TRBV7-8 and TRBJ2-7, with 9 bases fitting TRBD1. The CDR3 consists of 14 residues. CDR1 is SGHVS, CDR2 FQNEAQ, per germline. With V trimmed by 6 bases and J by 2 bases, 5 bases remained unmatched.

V and J are TRBV5-1 and TRBJ2-5, with D perhaps TRBD1 (6 bases). CDR1 is SGHRS and CDR2 is YFSETQ in the germline V gene. The CDR3 length is 15 residues. Deletions cut 4 bases from V and 5 bases from J, with 18 bases between. The CDR3 sequence is CASSRTGGAGETQYF. CDR3 nucleotide sequence: TGCGCCAGCAGCCGCACTGGGGGCGCCGGGGAGACCCAGTACTTC.

The rearrangement joins TRBV5-1 to TRBJ2-5; 9 bases align to TRBD2. CDR1 and CDR2 from the germline V gene are SGHRS and YFSETQ. V trimming: 2 bases; J trimming: 3 bases; junction bases outside the gene matches: 14. The CDR3 extends over 18 amino acids. CDR3 region: CASSFPPAGGKAKETQYF. The CDR3 region has the DNA TGCGCCAGCAGCTTCCCCCCGGCGGGAGGGAAAGCGAAAGAGACCCAGTACTTC.